Below are 23 T cell receptor beta chains sequenced from a single sample in a study of tumor-infiltrating lymphocytes in oesophageal squamous cell carcinoma. A single record per CDR3 protein comes from TCRdb applying MiXCR to the PCR reads. The table shows some 21,000 distinct CDR3 sequences, with around 41% occurring only once. The sequenced material came from normal esophageal tissue next to the tumor. Receptors were obtained from a male donor with esophageal squamous cell carcinoma.

By sample fraction, this clonotype is medium-sized. Written as DNA, the CDR3 is TGTGCCAGCAGCTTAGGGTCGCTACACAATGAGCAGTTCTTC. As protein: CASSLGSLHNEQFF. V usage is TRBV7-2 and J usage is TRBJ2-1; D is unresolved. Germline lookup yields CDR1 SGHTA and CDR2 FQGNSA. The ends were cut back, 1 base at V and 5 bases at J, with 9 bases in the middle. This CDR3 has 14 amino acids.

The chain links TRBV29-1 to TRBJ2-3, with TRBD2 matching over 12 bases. The J call may not be correct, given that the DNA end is closer to TRBJ2-7. The CDR3 contains 15 residues. The V gene's germline CDR1 is SQVTM and CDR2 ANQGSEA. The CDR3 here is CSVAGGLAGLGTQYF. The CDR3 nucleotides are TGCAGCGTCGCTGGAGGACTAGCGGGATTAGGTACGCAGTACTTC.

The chain employs TRBV5-1 and TRBJ2-1; unclear D gene. The J call may be wrong; the DNA end is better matched by TRBJ2-7. The germline CDR1 and CDR2 sequences are SGHRS and YFSETQ. The CDR3 consists of 12 residues. The CDR3 coding sequence is TGCGCCAGCAGCTCCGGATTCGACGAGCAGTACTTC. It specifies CASSSGFDEQYF.

The rearrangement uses TRBV28 and TRBJ2-5, with D tentatively TRBD1 (6 bases). The J call is uncertain, as TRBJ2-7 better fits the DNA end. The CDR3 runs to 14 residues. Germline CDR1 MDHEN, CDR2 SYDVKM. The DNA for the CDR3 is TGTGCCAGCTCTGGACAGCGGACTTTTTACGAGCAGTACTTC. Residues: CASSGQRTFYEQYF.

The genes are TRBV20-1 and TRBJ1-3, with 9 positions matching TRBD1. In germline, CDR1 is DFQATT, CDR2 SNEGSKA (reference sequence). Unmatched junction bases numbered 16, after V lost 2 bases and J lost 5 bases. CDR3 length equals 18 residues. Here the CDR3 DNA reads TGCAGTGCTAGACCCCCCGACACCCGGGACAGGGATCGAAACACCATATATTTT. Translating gives CSARPPDTRDRDRNTIYF.

This chain connects TRBV7-4 to TRBJ2-5, with TRBD2 matching 10 bases. The J call is in doubt because the DNA end fits TRBJ2-1 better. The CDR3 runs 20 residues. Germline V CDR1 and CDR2: SGHVT, SQSDAQ. The CDR3 DNA sequence: TGTGCCAGCAGCCTGGGGGCTAGCGGGAGAGTCCGTGCTAAACAAAATGAGCAGTTCTTC. It yields the protein CASSLGASGRVRAKQNEQFF.

This clonotype has a count of ten or more. The V gene is TRBV5-6, the J gene TRBJ2-1, with TRBD2 matching 11 bases. The junction had 1 base not matched to a gene; V was cut back by 2 bases and J by 9 bases. Germline V gene sequence: CDR1 SGHDT, CDR2 YYEEEE. This CDR3 has 13 residues. The CDR3 here is CASSFLAGGEQFF. DNA for the CDR3: TGTGCCAGCAGCTTCCTAGCGGGAGGTGAGCAGTTCTTC.

This clonotype appeared a few times. This chain links TRBV7-9 with TRBJ2-2; 8 positions match TRBD2. Germline V CDR1 and CDR2: SEHNR, FQNEAQ (reference sequence). CDR3 length: 16 amino acids. After removal of 1 base from V and 6 bases from J, the junction contained 7 bases not matched to a gene. The CDR3 region is CASSLGYGRGAGELFF. The CDR3, as DNA: TGTGCCAGCAGCTTAGGGTACGGGAGGGGCGCCGGGGAGCTGTTTTTT.

This clonotype appeared a few times. The rearrangement uses TRBV15 and TRBJ2-5; D remains unclear. Germline loops: CDR1 LNHNV, CDR2 YYDKDF (reference sequence). Trimming left V 0 bases short and J 4 bases short, with 9 bases between. The length of the CDR3 is 14 residues. The CDR3 here is CATSRDLNSETQYF. The CDR3 nucleotides are TGTGCCACCAGCAGAGATCTTAATTCAGAGACCCAGTACTTC.

Of note for this clonotype: Just one base apart from a much larger clone, this may be a read error. The J gene is TRBJ2-5, the V gene TRBV27, with D perhaps TRBD2 (6 bases). Germline V lookup: CDR1 MNHEY, CDR2 SMNVEV (reference sequence). V lost 6 bases and J 11 bases, leaving 25 bases between the germline ends. There are 15 residues in the CDR3. The CDR3 nucleotides read TGTGCCAGCAGCCCGAGACTAGGTAGATACAATGAGCAGTACTTC. Translating it yields CASSPRLGRYNEQYF.

The rearrangement links TRBV30 to TRBJ1-1; D might be TRBD1 (5 bases). V shed 3 bases and J shed 3 bases, with 17 bases lying between them. The CDR3 length is 15 residues. The germline V gene encodes CDR1 GTSNPN and CDR2 SVGIG (reference sequence). CDR3 nucleotide sequence: TGTGCCTGGAGCGTACCGGGCAGGGCACACACTGAAGCTTTCTTT. Translation: CAWSVPGRAHTEAFF.

This clonotype was found once. This sequence joins TRBV12-3 or TRBV12-4 and TRBJ2-3; D might be TRBD2 (5 bases). The CDR3 has 13 residues. The V end lost 4 bases, the J end lost 1 base, and 6 bases lay between the germline ends. The CDR3 coding sequence is TGTGCCAGCAGTTACGGGGGCACAGATACGCAGTATTTT. Translation: CASSYGGTDTQYF.

The chain recombines TRBV4-1 with TRBJ2-1; D not resolved. V lost 1 base and J lost 0, with 10 bases in between. CDR3 length: 16 residues. Germline values: CDR1 MGHRA, CDR2 YSYEKL. CDR3 amino acids: CASSQGLGYSYNEQFF. CDR3 nucleotide sequence: TGCGCCAGCAGCCAAGGTCTCGGCTACTCCTACAATGAGCAGTTCTTC.

This chain joins TRBV19 and TRBJ2-2; 9 nucleotides align to TRBD2. Germline assignment: CDR1 LNHDA and CDR2 SQIVND (reference sequence). V shed 6 bases and J 8 bases; nucleotides not matched to a gene: 10. CDR3 length equals 15 residues. CDR3 residues: CASRAGGRALGELFF. The CDR3 nucleotides read TGTGCCAGTAGAGCCGGCGGGAGGGCCTTAGGGGAGCTGTTTTTT.

This clonotype was counted between two and nine times. V and J are TRBV6-6 and TRBJ2-5; 9 nucleotides align to TRBD2. The DNA end is more similar to TRBJ2-3, so the J call may be wrong. Germline CDR1 reads MNHNY; CDR2 reads SVGAGI (reference sequence). The CDR3 runs to 16 residues. CDR3 DNA sequence: TGTGCCAGCAGTTACTCGGGGTCTAGCGGGAAAGGGGCGCAGTATTTT. Its translation: CASSYSGSSGKGAQYF.

Regarding this clonotype: One base away lies a much larger clone, so this may be a sequencing read error. This CDR3 is CASSGRALNPYEQFF. Here the CDR3 DNA reads TGTGCCAGCAGCGGCAGGGCCCTAAACCCCTACGAGCAGTTCTTC. The J gene is TRBJ2-5, the V gene TRBV14; possibly TRBD1 for D (5 bases). The J call may be in error: the DNA end matches TRBJ2-1 better. The CDR3 extends over 15 amino acids. Germline-derived CDR1 and CDR2 are SGHDN and FVKESK.

This clonotype was counted a few times. This sequence joins TRBV4-1 and TRBJ2-1; TRBD2 might be the D (6 bases). The DNA end is a closer match to TRBJ2-7, so the J assignment may be wrong. This CDR3 has 18 residues. CDR1 MGHRA and CDR2 YSYEKL come from the germline V gene. The CDR3: CASSQPSASASSYNEQYF. Here the CDR3 DNA reads TGCGCCAGCAGCCAACCCTCGGCTAGCGCGAGCTCCTACAATGAGCAGTACTTC.

By proportion, this clonotype is medium-sized (0.01 to 0.1%). The chain couples TRBV12-3 or TRBV12-4 to TRBJ2-7, with 7 bases that match TRBD2. J lost 4 bases, V lost 7 bases, and 10 bases had no gene match. There are 14 residues in the CDR3. DNA for the CDR3: TGTGCCAGCACAATAACCGGGACTACATACGAGCAGTACTTC. It is translated as CASTITGTTYEQYF.

This clonotype has ten or more counts. The V call is TRBV6-1, the J call TRBJ1-5; the D gene is possibly TRBD1 (6 bases). This CDR3 is built from 13 residues. Trimming shortened V by 10 bases and J by 0 bases, and 10 bases separated the two germline ends. Per the germline V gene, CDR1 is MNHNS and CDR2 is SASEGT. The CDR3 sequence: CATNRDSNQPQHF. CDR3 nucleotides: TGTGCCACAAACAGGGATAGCAATCAGCCCCAGCATTTT.

This clonotype was found many times. V gene TRBV2 combines with J gene TRBJ2-1; no definite D call. V gave up 6 bases and J gave up 4 bases, with 7 bases separating them. CDR3 length: 12 residues. Germline CDR1 and CDR2: SNHLY and FYNNEI. The CDR3 DNA follows: TGTGCCAGCAGAGACTGGTACAATGAGCAGTTCTTC. It translates to CASRDWYNEQFF.

This clonotype was seen many times. V usage is TRBV11-2 and J usage is TRBJ2-2; D not certain. Trimming cost V 1 base and J 5 bases, with 11 bases left between them. Germline CDR1 SGHAT, CDR2 FQNNGV. CDR3 size: 15 residues. The CDR3 DNA follows: TGTGCCAGCAGCTTAGTTGGGCTCCATACCGGGGAGCTGTTTTTT. It specifies CASSLVGLHTGELFF.

The chain combines TRBV3-1 with TRBJ2-2; D not resolved. V was pared by 1 base and J by 8 bases, with 8 bases between. This CDR3 comprises 13 residues. From germline, CDR1 is LGHDT and CDR2 YNNKEL (reference sequence). The DNA for the CDR3 is TGTGCCAGCAGCCAAGGAGGAAGGGGGGAGCTGTTTTTT. Translation: CASSQGGRGELFF.

The chain joins TRBV7-6 to TRBJ2-2, with 10 nucleotides matching TRBD1. After removal of 2 bases from V and 6 bases from J, the junction contained 6 bases not matched to a gene. CDR3 length equals 16 residues. Per the germline V gene, CDR1 is SGHVS and CDR2 is FNYEAQ. The CDR3 DNA follows: TGTGCCAGCAGCTTATATGGGACAGGGGTGGCCGGGGAGCTGTTTTTT. It is translated as CASSLYGTGVAGELFF.